This record concerns one T cell receptor (beta chain) sequence. Specified treatment: randomized to nivolumab then ipilimumab (arm A) or the reverse (arm B). DNA-damaging chemotherapy had not been given to any patient beforehand. PBMC sorting kept live CD3+CD8+ cells without CD19 or CD56. The CDR3 extends over 13 amino acids. With 7 bases removed from V and 5 bases from J, the gap between germline ends came to 13 bases. Germline lookup yields CDR1 MNHEY and CDR2 SMNVEV (reference sequence). This entry comes from a study of sequential checkpoint blockade in melanoma. About the study: Patients were randomized 1:1 to nivolumab-then-ipilimumab or ipilimumab-then-nivolumab first-line.

Sequencing was performed with immunoSEQ multiplex PCR; in TCRdb, only in-frame clones are kept and a portion is missing. The data contain more than 25,000 clones, approximately 88% of them singletons. This rearrangement joins TRBV27 to TRBJ2-3; possible D gene TRBD2, 6 bases. The clonotype originates from a human donor with melanoma. Source: CD8+ T cells sorted from blood (inferred from file names), taken from a patient given nivolumab and ipilimumab in sequence. CDR3 nucleotides: TGTGCCAGCACGAATCGAGCGGGAGATACGCAGTATTTT. Translated, it gives CASTNRAGDTQYF.